This T cell receptor beta chain was captured by sequencing in a study of cytomegalovirus exposure and HLA in healthy donors. Study-level points and caveats: Being indistinguishable, some V segments were excluded, TRBV6-2 and TRBV6-3 among them. According to a later analysis, donors in an Asian-associated ancestry cluster reportedly had fewer N-insertions than the roughly 670-donor mean. Among TCR beta chains of equal frequency, HLA-associated ones were more clonally expanded in a later analysis. TCR beta chains numbering some 150 were designated cytomegalovirus-associated.

The CDR3 consists of 15 residues. Germline V gene data show CDR1 as MGHRA and CDR2 as YSYEKL. The J segment lost 6 bases and the V segment lost 1 base, leaving 4 bases of the junction unmatched. In the case of this clone: Its antigen remains unknown.

13 Jbeta primers and 60 Vbeta primers were used for the PCR. Only in-frame clones appear in the TCRdb table, and some are missing; sequencing was by immunoSEQ multiplex PCR. Its listing shows about 96,000 clones. The TCR sequence derives from a woman under 40 in good health and CMV-seronegative. Input material: PBMCs. This chain connects TRBV4-1 to TRBJ1-2; 11 nucleotides match TRBD1. CDR3 residues: CASSQVGQGADGYTF. CDR3 nucleotides: TGCGCCAGCAGCCAAGTCGGACAGGGGGCAGATGGCTACACCTTC.